Shown below are 17 T cell receptor beta chains from a single sample sequenced in a study of cytomegalovirus exposure and HLA in healthy donors. PCR used 60 Vbeta primers and 13 Jbeta primers. Data came from immunoSEQ multiplex PCR; TCRdb stores just in-frame clones and leaves some out. This table holds about 250,000 clones, around two thirds found once. The sample was PBMCs. These receptors all come from a female donor in good health and CMV-seronegative.

The J gene is TRBJ2-1, the V gene TRBV11-3; 11 bases align to TRBD2. CDR3 length: 16 residues. Trimming at V came to 5 bases and at J to 6 bases, leaving 9 bases not matched to a gene. Germline V gene lookup returns CDR1 SGHNT and CDR2 YENEEA. The CDR3 loop reads CASSPEALAGVNEQFF. CDR3 in DNA: TGTGCCAGCAGCCCGGAGGCACTAGCGGGAGTCAATGAGCAGTTCTTC. The complete variable domain, with remaining parts taken from reference TRBV11-3 and TRBJ2-1, reads EAGVVQSPRYKIIEKKQPVAFWCNPISGHNTLYWYLQNLGQGPELLIRYENEEAVDDSQLPKDRFSAERLKGVDSTLKIQPAELGDSAVYLCASSPEALAGVNEQFFGPGTRLTVL.

The rearrangement uses TRBV10-3 and TRBJ2-1, with 7 positions matching TRBD2. The CDR3 has 19 residues. CDR1 and CDR2 from the germline V gene are ENHRY and SYGVKD. The trim removed 0 bases at V and 3 bases at J, leaving 14 bases unmatched. The CDR3 loop is CAISESMRPSGLGYNEQFF. CDR3 nucleotides: TGTGCCATCAGTGAGTCGATGAGGCCTAGCGGTTTAGGCTACAATGAGCAGTTCTTC.

The chain has TRBV4-2 and TRBJ2-7; 9 positions match TRBD2. This CDR3 contains 17 residues. Germline trimming cut 1 base from V and 1 base from J; bases unmatched to any gene: 8. CDR1 is LGHNA, CDR2 YNFKEQ, per germline. The CDR3 DNA reads TGTGCCAGCAGCCAAGTTCGAGGCCTAGCGGGGTCCTACGAGCAGTACTTC. It specifies CASSQVRGLAGSYEQYF.

This chain uses TRBV30 with TRBJ1-1; tentatively, D is TRBD1 (6 bases). The CDR3 runs to 16 residues. V lost 4 bases to trimming and J lost 0 bases, with 18 bases between them. CDR1 is GTSNPN, CDR2 SVGIG, per germline (reference sequence). CDR3 DNA: TGTGCCTGGAAGGTGCGGCAGGGGCTTTTGAACACTGAAGCTTTCTTT. Translation: CAWKVRQGLLNTEAFF.

This sequence joins TRBV27 and TRBJ2-3; tentatively, D is TRBD2 (7 bases). CDR3 length equals 17 residues. Germline CDR1 and CDR2: MNHEY and SMNVEV (reference sequence). V was trimmed by 6 bases and J by 2 bases, leaving 21 bases between them. The CDR3 nucleotides are TGTGCCAGCAGCCGAAGCGTAGGGGGGAGGGTCACAGATACGCAGTATTTT. Amino acids: CASSRSVGGRVTDTQYF.

This chain joins TRBV5-1 and TRBJ2-2; unclear D gene. Per the germline V gene, CDR1 is SGHRS and CDR2 is YFSETQ. The ends were cut back, 4 bases at V and 0 bases at J, with 10 bases in the middle. The CDR3 has 15 residues. The CDR3 DNA reads as TGCGCCAGCAGCGACACCAGAGCGAACACCGGGGAGCTGTTTTTT. It yields the protein CASSDTRANTGELFF.

This sequence joins TRBV11-2 and TRBJ2-1; D may be TRBD2 (6 bases). The germline gives CDR1 SGHAT, CDR2 FQNNGV. Trimming removed 4 bases at V and 6 bases at J, with 7 bases between. The CDR3 length is 12 residues. The CDR3 is CASSSRGNEQFF. The CDR3, as DNA: TGTGCCAGCAGCTCGCGGGGCAATGAGCAGTTCTTC.

In this sample, this clone turned up a few times. CDR3 in DNA: TGTGCCACCAGCAGAGACTGGGACACGAACACCGGGGAGCTGTTTTTT. It codes for CATSRDWDTNTGELFF. The rearrangement uses TRBV15 and TRBJ2-2, with a possible D match to TRBD1 (6 bases). The CDR3 extends over 16 amino acids. Per the germline V gene, CDR1 is LNHNV and CDR2 is YYDKDF (reference sequence). V lost 0 bases, J lost 0 bases, and 8 bases lay in between.

The chain carries TRBV2 and TRBJ2-6, with TRBD1 matching 12 bases. CDR1 SNHLY and CDR2 FYNNEI come from the germline V gene. This CDR3 region has 16 residues. The V segment lost 7 bases and the J segment 2 bases; nucleotides outside the gene matches: 3. Here the CDR3 DNA reads TGTGCCAGCATCGGGACAGGGGGCCCTGGGGCCAACGTCCTGACTTTC. This gives the protein CASIGTGGPGANVLTF. Full variable domain (missing parts from reference TRBV2 and TRBJ2-6): EPEVTQTPSHQVTQMGQEVILRCVPISNHLYFYWYRQILGQKVEFLVSFYNNEISEKSEIFDDQFSVERPDGSNFTLKIRSTKLEDSAMYFCASIGTGGPGANVLTFGAGSRLTVL.

This clone appeared once. The chain employs TRBV5-1 and TRBJ1-2; 9 nucleotides match TRBD1. Germline CDR1 is SGHRS and CDR2 is YFSETQ. The CDR3 is 17 amino acids. V was clipped by 0 bases and J by 3 bases; unmatched bases: 9. The CDR3, as DNA: TGCGCCAGCAGCTTGGGGGCTCGGGACAGGGTCGACTATGGCTACACCTTC. Translated, it gives CASSLGARDRVDYGYTF.

The chain uses TRBV28 and TRBJ2-3; 9 bases agree with TRBD2. The CDR3 is 16 amino acids. With 4 bases clipped from V and 3 bases from J, the junction kept 8 bases outside the gene matches. CDR1 MDHEN and CDR2 SYDVKM come from the germline V gene. This CDR3 is CASSSLAGMRTDTQYF. DNA of the CDR3: TGTGCCAGCAGTTCCCTAGCGGGAATGAGGACAGATACGCAGTATTTT.

The CDR3 nucleotides are TGTGCCAGCCGAAATACAGGGGTCTATGGCTACACCTTC. It specifies CASRNTGVYGYTF. This chain joins TRBV19 and TRBJ1-2, with TRBD1 matching over 7 bases. The ends lost 9 bases at V and 4 bases at J; junction bases unmatched: 8. Germline lookup yields CDR1 LNHDA and CDR2 SQIVND (reference sequence). This CDR3 spans 13 amino acids.

A remark on this clone: Distinct nucleotide sequences in the sample also encode this CDR3. The rearrangement joins TRBV27 to TRBJ1-1; 10 bases match TRBD1. With V trimmed by 5 bases and J by 1 base, 7 bases remained unmatched. The CDR3 runs to 16 residues. CDR1 and CDR2 from the germline V gene are MNHEY and SMNVEV (reference sequence). Here the CDR3 DNA reads TGTGCCAGCAGTCCAGACAGGGGGCTCAAGAACACTGAAGCTTTCTTT. It is translated as CASSPDRGLKNTEAFF.

The rearrangement uses TRBV10-3 and TRBJ2-2, with a weak D call TRBD2 (5 bases). V gave up 0 bases and J gave up 6 bases, with 5 bases separating them. CDR3 length: 13 residues. The germline V gene has CDR1 ENHRY and CDR2 SYGVKD. CDR3 nucleotide sequence: TGTGCCATCAGTGAGTCGAGGGCCGGGGAGCTGTTTTTT. Encoded protein: CAISESRAGELFF.

Here the CDR3 DNA reads TGTGCCAGCAGCTTAGCGCTAGGTACAGATACGCAGTATTTT. Its protein is CASSLALGTDTQYF. The rearrangement links TRBV7-9 to TRBJ2-3; D remains unclear. Germline V gives CDR1 SEHNR, CDR2 FQNEAQ (reference sequence). The CDR3 consists of 14 residues. Between the trimmed V and J ends, which lost 0 bases and 3 bases, there was a span of 7 bases.

The sample holds one count of this clone. The chain recombines TRBV11-2 with TRBJ2-5; the match to TRBD2 covers 7 bases. The CDR3 runs to 19 residues. CDR1 is SGHAT, CDR2 FQNNGV, per germline. J gave up 0 bases and V 0 bases, and 13 bases lay outside the gene matches. The CDR3 protein is CASSLDTSEKWVYQETQYF. In DNA, the CDR3 is TGTGCCAGCAGCTTAGACACTAGCGAGAAATGGGTGTACCAAGAGACCCAGTACTTC.

The V call is TRBV18, the J call TRBJ2-3; 8 bases match TRBD1. V lost 3 bases and J lost 0; bases outside the gene matches: 5. The length of the CDR3 is 16 residues. Germline CDR1 reads KGHSH; CDR2 reads LQKENI. The chain's CDR3 is CASSPRQGSSTDTQYF. CDR3 DNA: TGTGCCAGCTCACCTCGACAGGGGTCCAGCACAGATACGCAGTATTTT. Full variable domain (outside the CDR3, taken from reference TRBV18 and TRBJ2-3): NAGVMQNPRHLVRRRGQEARLRCSPMKGHSHVYWYRQLPEEGLKFMVYLQKENIIDESGMPKERFSAEFPKEGPSILRIQQVVRGDSAAYFCASSPRQGSSTDTQYFGPGTRLTVL.